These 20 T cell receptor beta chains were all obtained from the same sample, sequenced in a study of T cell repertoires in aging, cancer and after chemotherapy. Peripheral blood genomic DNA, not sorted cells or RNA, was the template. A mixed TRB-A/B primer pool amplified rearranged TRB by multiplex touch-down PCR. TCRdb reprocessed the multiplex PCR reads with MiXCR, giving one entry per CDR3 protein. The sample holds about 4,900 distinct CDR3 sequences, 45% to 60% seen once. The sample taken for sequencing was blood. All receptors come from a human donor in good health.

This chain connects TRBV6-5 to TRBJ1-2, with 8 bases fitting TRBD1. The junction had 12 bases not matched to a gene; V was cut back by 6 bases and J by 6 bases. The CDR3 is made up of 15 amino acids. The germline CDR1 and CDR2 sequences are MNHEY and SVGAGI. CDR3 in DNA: TGTGCCAGCAGCCCAACCCGGACAGGGAGGAATGGCTACACCTTC. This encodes CASSPTRTGRNGYTF.

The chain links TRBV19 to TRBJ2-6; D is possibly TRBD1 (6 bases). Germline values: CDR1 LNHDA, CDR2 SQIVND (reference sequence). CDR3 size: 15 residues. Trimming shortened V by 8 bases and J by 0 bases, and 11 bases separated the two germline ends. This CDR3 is CASGTFSSGANVLTF. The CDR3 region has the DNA TGTGCCAGTGGGACATTCAGCTCTGGGGCCAACGTCCTGACTTTC.

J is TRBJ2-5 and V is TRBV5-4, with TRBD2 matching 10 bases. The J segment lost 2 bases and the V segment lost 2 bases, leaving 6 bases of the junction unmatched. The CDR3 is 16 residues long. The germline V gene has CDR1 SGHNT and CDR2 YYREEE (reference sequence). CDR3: CASSFGLAGAQETQYF. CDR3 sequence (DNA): TGTGCCAGCAGCTTTGGGCTAGCGGGGGCACAAGAGACCCAGTACTTC.

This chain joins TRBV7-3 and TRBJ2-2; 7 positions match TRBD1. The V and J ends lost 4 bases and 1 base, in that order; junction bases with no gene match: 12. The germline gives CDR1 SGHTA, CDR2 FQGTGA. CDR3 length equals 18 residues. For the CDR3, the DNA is TGTGCCAGCAGCTCCCGGGGACAGCCCGTTAAGAACACCGGGGAGCTGTTTTTT. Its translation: CASSSRGQPVKNTGELFF.

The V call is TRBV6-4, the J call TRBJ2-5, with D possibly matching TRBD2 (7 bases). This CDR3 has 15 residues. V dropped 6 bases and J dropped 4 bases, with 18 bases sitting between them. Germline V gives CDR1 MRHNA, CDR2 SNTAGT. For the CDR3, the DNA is TGTGCCAGCAGCTCCACAGGGTCGGGAGGAGAGACCCAGTACTTC. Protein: CASSSTGSGGETQYF.

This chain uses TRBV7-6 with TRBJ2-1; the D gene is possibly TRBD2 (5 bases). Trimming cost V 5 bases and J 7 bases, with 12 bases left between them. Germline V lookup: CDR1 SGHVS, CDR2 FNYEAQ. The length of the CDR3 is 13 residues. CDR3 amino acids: CASSHPRGNEQFF. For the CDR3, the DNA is TGTGCCAGCAGCCACCCACGGGGTAATGAGCAGTTCTTC.

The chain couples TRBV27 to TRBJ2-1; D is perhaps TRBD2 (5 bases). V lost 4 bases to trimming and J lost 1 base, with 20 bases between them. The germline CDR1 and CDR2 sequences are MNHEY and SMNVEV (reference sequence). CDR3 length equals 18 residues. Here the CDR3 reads CASSSSRVSSGSYNEQFF. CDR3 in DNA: TGTGCCAGCAGTTCGAGCCGGGTGAGTTCGGGGTCCTACAATGAGCAGTTCTTC.

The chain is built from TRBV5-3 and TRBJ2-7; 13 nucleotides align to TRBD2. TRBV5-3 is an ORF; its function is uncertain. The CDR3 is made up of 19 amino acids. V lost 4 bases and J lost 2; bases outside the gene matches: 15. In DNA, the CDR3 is TGTGCCAGAAGCATTTGGACTAGCGGGGGACCGAGGGAGACCTACGAGCAGTACTTC. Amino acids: CARSIWTSGGPRETYEQYF.

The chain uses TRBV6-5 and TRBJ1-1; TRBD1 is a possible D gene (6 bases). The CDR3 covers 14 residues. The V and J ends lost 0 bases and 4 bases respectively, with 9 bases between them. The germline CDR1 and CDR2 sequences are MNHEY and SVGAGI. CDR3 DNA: TGTGCCAGCAGTTACTCGATGGGGGCCACTGAAGCTTTCTTT. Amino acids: CASSYSMGATEAFF.

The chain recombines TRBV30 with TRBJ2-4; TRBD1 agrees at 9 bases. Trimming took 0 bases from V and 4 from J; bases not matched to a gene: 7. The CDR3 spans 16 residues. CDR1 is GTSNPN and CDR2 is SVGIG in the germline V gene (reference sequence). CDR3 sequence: CAWSVGRDRVKNIQYF. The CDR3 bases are TGTGCCTGGAGTGTAGGTCGGGACAGGGTGAAAAACATTCAGTACTTC.

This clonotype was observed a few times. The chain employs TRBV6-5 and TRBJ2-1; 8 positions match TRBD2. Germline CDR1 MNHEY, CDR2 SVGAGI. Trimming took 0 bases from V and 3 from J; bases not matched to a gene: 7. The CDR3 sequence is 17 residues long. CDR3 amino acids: CASSYSEAGANYNEQFF. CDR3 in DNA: TGTGCCAGCAGTTACTCGGAAGCGGGGGCAAACTACAATGAGCAGTTCTTC.

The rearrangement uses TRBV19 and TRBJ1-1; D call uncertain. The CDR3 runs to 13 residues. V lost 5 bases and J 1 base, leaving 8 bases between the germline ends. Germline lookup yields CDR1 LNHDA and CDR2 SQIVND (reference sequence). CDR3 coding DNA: TGTGCCAGTAGTGAGCTGCGGAACACTGAAGCTTTCTTT. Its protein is CASSELRNTEAFF.

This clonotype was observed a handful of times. The DNA of the CDR3 is TGTGCCAGCGCCCGGGGGCAGGGGGCATATACGCAGTATTTT. Translation gives CASARGQGAYTQYF. The chain employs TRBV6-6 and TRBJ2-3; TRBD1 matches 8 bases. CDR3 length: 14 amino acids. The ends lost 8 bases at V and 7 bases at J; junction bases unmatched: 11. CDR1 and CDR2 (germline): MNHNY, SVGAGI (reference sequence).

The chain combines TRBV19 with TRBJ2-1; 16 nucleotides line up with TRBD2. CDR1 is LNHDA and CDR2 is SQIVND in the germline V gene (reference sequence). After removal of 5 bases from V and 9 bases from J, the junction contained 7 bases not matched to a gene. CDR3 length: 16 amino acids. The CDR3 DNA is TGTGCCAGTAGTCCCGGGACTAGCGGGAGGGCAGCTGAGCAGTTCTTC. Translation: CASSPGTSGRAAEQFF.

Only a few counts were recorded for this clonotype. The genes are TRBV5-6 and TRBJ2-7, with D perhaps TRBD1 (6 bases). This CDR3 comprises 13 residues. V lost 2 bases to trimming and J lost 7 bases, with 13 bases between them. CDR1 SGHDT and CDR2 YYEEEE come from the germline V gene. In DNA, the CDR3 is TGTGCCAGCAGCTTAGGACAGTTCAATGAGCAGTACTTC. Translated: CASSLGQFNEQYF.

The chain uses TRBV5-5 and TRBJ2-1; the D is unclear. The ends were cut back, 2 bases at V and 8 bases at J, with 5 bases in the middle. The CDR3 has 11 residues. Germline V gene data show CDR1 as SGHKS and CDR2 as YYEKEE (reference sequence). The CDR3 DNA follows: TGTGCCAGCAGCTTTAATCATGAGCAGTTCTTC. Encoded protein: CASSFNHEQFF.

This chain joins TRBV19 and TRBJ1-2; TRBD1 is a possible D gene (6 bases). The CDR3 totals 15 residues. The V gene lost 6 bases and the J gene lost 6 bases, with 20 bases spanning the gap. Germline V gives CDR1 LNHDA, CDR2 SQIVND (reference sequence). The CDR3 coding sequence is TGTGCCAGTAGGGACCCGGCCAGGGGACAAGATGGCTACACCTTC. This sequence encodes CASRDPARGQDGYTF.

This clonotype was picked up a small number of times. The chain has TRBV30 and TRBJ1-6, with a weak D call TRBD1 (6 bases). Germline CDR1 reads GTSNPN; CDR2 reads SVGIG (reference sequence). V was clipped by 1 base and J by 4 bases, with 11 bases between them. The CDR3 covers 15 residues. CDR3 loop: CAWSAGQMYNSPLHF. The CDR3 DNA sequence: TGTGCCTGGAGTGCAGGACAGATGTATAATTCACCCCTCCACTTT.

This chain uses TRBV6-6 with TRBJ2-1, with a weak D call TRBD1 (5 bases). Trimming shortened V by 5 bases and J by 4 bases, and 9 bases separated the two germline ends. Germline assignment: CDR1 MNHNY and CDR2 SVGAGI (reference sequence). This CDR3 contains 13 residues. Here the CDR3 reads CASSQGGYNEQFF. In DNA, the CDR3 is TGTGCCAGCAGTCAGGGTGGGTACAATGAGCAGTTCTTC.

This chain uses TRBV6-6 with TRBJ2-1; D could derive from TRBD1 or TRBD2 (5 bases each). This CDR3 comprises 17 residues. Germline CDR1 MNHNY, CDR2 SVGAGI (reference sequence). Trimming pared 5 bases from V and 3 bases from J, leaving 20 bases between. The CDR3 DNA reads TGTGCCAGCAGTGAAGAGGGGAACCTAGGTCTCTACAATGAGCAGTTCTTC. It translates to CASSEEGNLGLYNEQFF.